The present T cell receptor (beta chain) was sequenced within a study of cytomegalovirus exposure and HLA in healthy donors. This CDR3 spans 15 amino acids. Trimming took 6 bases from V and 3 from J; bases not matched to a gene: 6. The germline CDR1 and CDR2 sequences are SNHLY and FYNNEI. Vbeta (60) and Jbeta (13) primers were used in the PCR. TCRdb keeps only in-frame clones here, not all; method: immunoSEQ multiplex PCR. The table has about 67,000 clones, roughly nine tenths seen once. The chain couples TRBV2 to TRBJ1-3; TRBD1 agrees at 9 bases. This clonotype was sampled from a woman in her twenties or thirties in good health and CMV-seropositive. Source material: PBMCs. The CDR3 protein is CASRYRGQGGNTIYF. For the CDR3, the DNA is TGTGCCAGCAGGTACAGGGGGCAAGGTGGAAACACCATATATTTT. Using reference TRBV2 and TRBJ1-3 for the parts outside the CDR3, the full variable domain is EPEVTQTPSHQVTQMGQEVILRCVPISNHLYFYWYRQILGQKVEFLVSFYNNEISEKSEIFDDQFSVERPDGSNFTLKIRSTKLEDSAMYFCASRYRGQGGNTIYFGEGSWLTVV.